This T cell receptor beta chain was obtained from a study of CD8+CD57+ T cells in acquired aplastic anemia. On the study more broadly: Isolated CD4+ and CD8+ cells, once sorted, yielded DNA averaging approximately 3 ug. General observations from the study: CD8+ Simpson's diversity in patients was not significantly different from that in controls. Overlapping CD8+ CDR3 repertoires of patients and controls contained twenty-nine shared sequences.

The CDR3 runs to 15 residues. Germline V gene data show CDR1 as SGDLS and CDR2 as YYNGEE. In patients chosen for sequencing, flow cytometry had shown CD8+CD57+ cell expansion. Every one of the patients had aplastic anemia (severe, acquired). Of note for this clonotype: Its specificity is not known. One junction end does not reproduce the germline sequence, and a read error may be involved.

Genomic DNA served as template for TCR beta VDJ and CDR3 profiling. TCRdb reprocessed the reads via MiXCR and lists one record per CDR3 protein. This sample has around 200,000 distinct CDR3 sequences, with more than 55% found just once. This chain connects TRBV9 to TRBJ2-2, with 7 bases matching TRBD1. Sequenced: sorted CD4+, CD8+, or CD8+CD57+ T cells (not recorded which) from PBMCs. This TCR came from a human donor with aplastic anemia. The CDR3 region is CASSYDRVGTGELFF. In DNA form, the CDR3 reads TGCGCCAGCAGCTACGACAGGGTCGGCACCGGGGAGCTGTTTTTT.